The present entry profiles one T cell receptor beta chain with its context. What it binds is not known. These data are taken from a study of T cells in Graves' hyperthyroidism and ophthalmopathy. General study results and limits: Ophthalmopathy was model-predicted a median about 6.7 months pre-onset. Most expanded thyroid clonotypes above 0.001 recurred in blood.

Criteria for exclusion of patients were uncontrolled infection, other autoimmune disease, pregnancy or lactation. The source of the PBMCs was 8 to 10 ml of fresh peripheral blood. It was RNA transcripts that yielded the amplified TCR beta CDR3 regions. First-round RT-PCR with HTBI primers amplified the TCR CDR3 region. A single record per CDR3 protein comes from TCRdb applying MiXCR to the multiplex PCR reads. The table includes about 520,000 distinct CDR3 sequences, about 24% detected once. Per germline, CDR1 KGHSH and CDR2 LQKENI. The CDR3 is 13 residues long. Trimming removed 2 bases at V and 5 bases at J, with 10 bases between.

The specimen sequenced was blood. This sequence originates from a woman in her 30s with Graves' ophthalmopathy. The chain carries TRBV18 and TRBJ2-7, with D uncertain. The CDR3 region has the DNA TGTGCCAGCTCACCAATCAGTGGAAACGAGCAGTACTTC. The encoded protein is CASSPISGNEQYF.